Below, 9 T cell receptor beta chains from the same sample are listed, as sequenced in a study of shared clonotypes between healthy human individuals. The protocol was immunoSEQ multiplex PCR, while the TCRdb copy is restricted to in-frame clones and leaves out a portion. The sample consists of 1,500,000 or so clones, about 98.5% of them appearing once. The sample was naive CD4+ T cells sorted from blood. Subset given: CD45RA+ positively selected. These receptors all come from a man aged 30-40 years in good health.

The chain carries TRBV4-1 and TRBJ2-7; tentative D call: TRBD1 (6 bases). The V end lost 2 bases, the J end lost 3 bases, and 11 bases lay between the germline ends. Germline V CDR1 and CDR2: MGHRA, YSYEKL. The CDR3 consists of 14 residues. The CDR3, as DNA: TGCGCCAGCAGCCAAAGCCCCAGGGGCTACGAGCAGTACTTC. This gives the protein CASSQSPRGYEQYF.

This clone has only one observation. The rearrangement joins TRBV5-1 to TRBJ2-3; TRBD2 matches 13 bases. This CDR3 has 18 residues. Trimming removed 4 bases from V and 0 bases from J; junction bases left unmatched: 8. The V gene's germline CDR1 is SGHRS and CDR2 YFSETQ. The CDR3 sequence is CASSLGLAGFPSTDTQYF. The DNA of the CDR3 is TGCGCCAGCAGCCTGGGACTAGCGGGATTTCCTAGCACAGATACGCAGTATTTT. Full variable domain (remainder filled in from reference TRBV5-1 and TRBJ2-3): KAGVTQTPRYLIKTRGQQVTLSCSPISGHRSVSWYQQTPGQGLQFLFEYFSETQRNKGNFPGRFSGRQFSNSRSEMNVSTLELGDSALYLCASSLGLAGFPSTDTQYFGPGTRLTVL.

Details on this clone: Different DNA sequences within this sample yield the same CDR3. The CDR3 sequence is CASSPGRADTQYF. Written as DNA, the CDR3 is TGCGCCAGCAGTCCCGGGAGGGCGGATACGCAGTATTTT. This sequence joins TRBV5-1 and TRBJ2-3, with TRBD2 identical over 8 bases. J lost 6 bases, V lost 5 bases, and 5 bases had no gene match. The CDR3 totals 13 residues. CDR1 and CDR2 from the germline V gene are SGHRS and YFSETQ.

The chain uses TRBV28 and TRBJ2-7, with 7 nucleotides matching TRBD2. CDR3 length equals 18 residues. The V and J ends lost 2 bases and 3 bases, in that order; junction bases with no gene match: 16. Germline V CDR1 and CDR2: MDHEN, SYDVKM. The CDR3 nucleotides read TGTGCCAGCAGTTTACCGACTTCACGCCCGGGACTACGCTACGAGCAGTACTTC. It yields the protein CASSLPTSRPGLRYEQYF.

This chain links TRBV2 with TRBJ2-7, with 9 bases that match TRBD2. This CDR3 spans 12 amino acids. With V trimmed by 6 bases and J by 5 bases, 2 bases remained unmatched. CDR1 is SNHLY and CDR2 is FYNNEI in the germline V gene. The CDR3 DNA reads TGTGCCAGCAGAATAGCGGGAGACGAGCAGTACTTC. It is translated as CASRIAGDEQYF.

The chain recombines TRBV2 with TRBJ2-3; perhaps D is TRBD1 or TRBD2 (6 bases each). In germline, CDR1 is SNHLY, CDR2 FYNNEI. There are 14 residues in the CDR3. Trimming removed 8 bases from V and 8 bases from J, with 20 bases in between. The DNA of the CDR3 is TGTGCCAGCGGAGTAGGGGGGCTTGTAGGTACGCAGTATTTT. Translating gives CASGVGGLVGTQYF.

The gene calls are TRBV18 and TRBJ2-1; 8 bases map to TRBD2. The CDR3 is 13 residues long. The ends lost 2 bases at V and 10 bases at J; junction bases unmatched: 4. Per germline, CDR1 KGHSH and CDR2 LQKENI. The CDR3 sequence is CASSPDLAGEQFF. The DNA of the CDR3 is TGTGCCAGCTCACCAGATCTAGCGGGCGAGCAGTTCTTC.

This clone was detected once. V is TRBV10-1 and J is TRBJ2-1; 15 nucleotides agree with TRBD2. Germline CDR1 and CDR2: WNHNN and SYGVQD (reference sequence). Losses at the gene ends were 4 bases for V and 9 bases for J; bases not matched to a gene: 1. The CDR3 spans 14 residues. The CDR3 sequence is CASSGTSGRAEQFF. The CDR3 coding sequence is TGCGCCAGCAGTGGGACTAGCGGGAGGGCTGAGCAGTTCTTC.

The chain recombines TRBV7-9 with TRBJ1-5; D remains ambiguous. The germline gives CDR1 SEHNR, CDR2 FQNEAQ (reference sequence). The CDR3 runs to 14 residues. The ends were cut back, 2 bases at V and 4 bases at J, with 9 bases in the middle. CDR3 sequence: CASSLSSGNQPQHF. The CDR3 DNA reads TGTGCCAGCAGCTTAAGCAGTGGGAATCAGCCCCAGCATTTT.